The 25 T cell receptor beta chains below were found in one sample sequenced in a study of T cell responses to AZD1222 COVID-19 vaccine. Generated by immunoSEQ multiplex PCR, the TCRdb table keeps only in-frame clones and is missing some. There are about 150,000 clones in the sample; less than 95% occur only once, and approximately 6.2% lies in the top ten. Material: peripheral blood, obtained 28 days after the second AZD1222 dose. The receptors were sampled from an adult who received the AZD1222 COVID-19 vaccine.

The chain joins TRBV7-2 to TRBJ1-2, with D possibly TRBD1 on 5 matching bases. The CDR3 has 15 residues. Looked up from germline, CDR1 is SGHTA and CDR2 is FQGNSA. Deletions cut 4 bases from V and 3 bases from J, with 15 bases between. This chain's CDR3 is CASSSPHRGHYGYTF. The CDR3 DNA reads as TGTGCCAGCAGCTCCCCCCATCGGGGCCACTATGGCTACACCTTC.

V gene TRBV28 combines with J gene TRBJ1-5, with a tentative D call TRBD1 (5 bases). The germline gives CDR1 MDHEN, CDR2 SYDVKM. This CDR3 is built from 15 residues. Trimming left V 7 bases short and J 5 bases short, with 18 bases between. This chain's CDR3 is CASNGAGRRHQPQHF. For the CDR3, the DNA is TGTGCCAGCAATGGGGCCGGACGACGGCATCAGCCCCAGCATTTT.

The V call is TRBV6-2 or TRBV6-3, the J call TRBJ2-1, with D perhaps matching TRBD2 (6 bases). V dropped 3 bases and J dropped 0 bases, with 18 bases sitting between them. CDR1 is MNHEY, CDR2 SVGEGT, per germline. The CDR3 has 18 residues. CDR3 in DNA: TGTGCCAGCAGTTATTTGCCCACTAGCCCTAGCTCCTACAATGAGCAGTTCTTC. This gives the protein CASSYLPTSPSSYNEQFF.

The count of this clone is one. CDR3: CASSVELGGNEKLFF. The DNA for the CDR3 is TGTGCCAGCAGCGTAGAGTTAGGGGGAAATGAAAAACTGTTTTTT. The chain carries TRBV9 and TRBJ1-4, with a possible D match to TRBD1 (6 bases). Germline-derived CDR1 and CDR2 are SGDLS and YYNGEE. The length of the CDR3 is 15 residues. The V end lost 0 bases, the J end lost 5 bases, and 11 bases lay between the germline ends.

Here the CDR3 reads CASSFAGQGMNTEAFF. The CDR3 DNA sequence: TGTGCCAGCAGCTTTGCGGGGCAGGGGATGAACACTGAAGCTTTCTTT. J is TRBJ1-1 and V is TRBV7-2; a weak D match, TRBD1 (6 bases). The CDR3 is 16 residues long. The germline gives CDR1 SGHTA, CDR2 FQGNSA. V shed 3 bases and J shed 0 bases, with 14 bases lying between them.

The CDR3 reads CASSLLTRAVTGELFF. DNA for the CDR3: TGTGCCAGCAGCCTTTTGACTAGAGCGGTCACCGGGGAGCTGTTTTTT. The chain joins TRBV9 to TRBJ2-2; TRBD2 is a possible D gene (6 bases). The CDR3 loop spans 16 amino acids. The V gene's germline CDR1 is SGDLS and CDR2 YYNGEE. Trimming shortened V by 4 bases and J by 4 bases, and 17 bases separated the two germline ends.

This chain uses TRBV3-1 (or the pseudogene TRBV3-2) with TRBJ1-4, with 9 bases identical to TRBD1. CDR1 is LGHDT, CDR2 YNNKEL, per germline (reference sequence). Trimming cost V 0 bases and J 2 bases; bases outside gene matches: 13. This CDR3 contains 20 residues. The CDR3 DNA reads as TGTGCCAGCAGCCAAGATAGGTGGCCCCCAACAGGGGGCACTAATGAAAAACTGTTTTTT. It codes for CASSQDRWPPTGGTNEKLFF.

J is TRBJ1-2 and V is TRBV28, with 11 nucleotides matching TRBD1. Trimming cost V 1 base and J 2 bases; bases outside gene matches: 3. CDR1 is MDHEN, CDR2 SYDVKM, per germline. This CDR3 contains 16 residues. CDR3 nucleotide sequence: TGTGCCAGCAGTTTATTTAGGACAGGGGGCAACTATGGCTACACCTTC. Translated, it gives CASSLFRTGGNYGYTF.

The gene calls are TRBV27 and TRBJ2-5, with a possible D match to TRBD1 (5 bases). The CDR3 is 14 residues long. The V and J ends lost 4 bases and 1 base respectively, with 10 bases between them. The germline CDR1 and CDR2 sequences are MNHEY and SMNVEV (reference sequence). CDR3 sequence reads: CASSSPTAQETQYF. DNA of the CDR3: TGTGCCAGCAGTTCTCCGACAGCCCAAGAGACCCAGTACTTC.

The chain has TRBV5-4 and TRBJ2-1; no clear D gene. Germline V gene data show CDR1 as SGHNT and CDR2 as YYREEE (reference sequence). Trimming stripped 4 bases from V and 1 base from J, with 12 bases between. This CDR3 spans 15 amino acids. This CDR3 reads CASSAGSSSYNEQFF. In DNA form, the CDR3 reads TGTGCCAGCAGCGCCGGGTCGAGTTCCTACAATGAGCAGTTCTTC.

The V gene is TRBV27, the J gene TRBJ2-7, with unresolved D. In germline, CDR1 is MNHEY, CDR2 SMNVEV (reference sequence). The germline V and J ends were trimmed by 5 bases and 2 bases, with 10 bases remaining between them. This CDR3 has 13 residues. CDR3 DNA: TGTGCCAGCAGTGTCAAGTTCCCCTACGAGCAGTACTTC. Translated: CASSVKFPYEQYF.

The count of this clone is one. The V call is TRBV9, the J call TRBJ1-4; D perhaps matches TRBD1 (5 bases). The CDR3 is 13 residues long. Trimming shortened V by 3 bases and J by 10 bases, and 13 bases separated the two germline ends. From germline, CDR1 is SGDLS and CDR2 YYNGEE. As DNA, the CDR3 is TGTGCCAGCAGCGAGGGGTTTCCGGGAAAACTGTTTTTT. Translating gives CASSEGFPGKLFF.

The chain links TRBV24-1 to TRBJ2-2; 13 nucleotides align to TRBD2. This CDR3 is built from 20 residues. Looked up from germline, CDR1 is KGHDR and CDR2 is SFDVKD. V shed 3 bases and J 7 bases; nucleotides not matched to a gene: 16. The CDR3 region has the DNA TGTGCCACCAGTGATGAACTGACTAGCGGGAGGATCCTTGGGGTCGGGGAGCTGTTTTTT. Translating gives CATSDELTSGRILGVGELFF.

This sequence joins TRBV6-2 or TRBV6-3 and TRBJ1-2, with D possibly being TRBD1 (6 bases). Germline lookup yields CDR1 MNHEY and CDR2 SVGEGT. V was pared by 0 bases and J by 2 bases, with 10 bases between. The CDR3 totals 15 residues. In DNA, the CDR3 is TGTGCCAGCAGTTACTCGCGGACAGCCAACTATGGCTACACCTTC. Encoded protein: CASSYSRTANYGYTF.

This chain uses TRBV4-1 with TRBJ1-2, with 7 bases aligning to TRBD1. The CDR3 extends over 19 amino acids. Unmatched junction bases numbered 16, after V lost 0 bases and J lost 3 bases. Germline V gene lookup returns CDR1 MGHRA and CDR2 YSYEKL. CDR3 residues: CASSQDHASGQTTYYGYTF. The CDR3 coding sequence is TGCGCCAGCAGCCAAGATCACGCTTCGGGACAGACGACTTACTATGGCTACACCTTC.

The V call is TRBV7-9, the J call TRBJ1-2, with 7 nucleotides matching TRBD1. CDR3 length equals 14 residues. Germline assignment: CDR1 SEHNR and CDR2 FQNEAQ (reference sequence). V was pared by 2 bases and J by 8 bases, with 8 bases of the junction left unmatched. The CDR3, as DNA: TGTGCCAGCAGCTTATTTGAGGGGGCATCGGGCTACACCTTC. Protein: CASSLFEGASGYTF.

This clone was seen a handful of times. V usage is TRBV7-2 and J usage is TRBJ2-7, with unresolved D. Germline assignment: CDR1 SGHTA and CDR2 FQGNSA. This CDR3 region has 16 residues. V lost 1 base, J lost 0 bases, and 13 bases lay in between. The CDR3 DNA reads TGTGCCAGCAGCTTAGATGGATTAAGGAGCTCCTACGAGCAGTACTTC. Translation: CASSLDGLRSSYEQYF.

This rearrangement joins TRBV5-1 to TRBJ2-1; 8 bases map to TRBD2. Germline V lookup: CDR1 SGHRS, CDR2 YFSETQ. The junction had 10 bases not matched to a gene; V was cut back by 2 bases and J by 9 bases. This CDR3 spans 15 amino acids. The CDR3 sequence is CASSLGLAKGSEQFF. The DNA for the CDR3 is TGCGCCAGCAGCTTAGGACTAGCCAAAGGAAGTGAGCAGTTCTTC.

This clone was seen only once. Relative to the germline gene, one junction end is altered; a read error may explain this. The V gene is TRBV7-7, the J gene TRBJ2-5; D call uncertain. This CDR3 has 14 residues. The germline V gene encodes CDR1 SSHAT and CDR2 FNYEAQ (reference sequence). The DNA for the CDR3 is TGTGCTAGCAGCTTAGGGAACCCCCTGGGGACCCAGTACTTC. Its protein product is CASSLGNPLGTQYF.

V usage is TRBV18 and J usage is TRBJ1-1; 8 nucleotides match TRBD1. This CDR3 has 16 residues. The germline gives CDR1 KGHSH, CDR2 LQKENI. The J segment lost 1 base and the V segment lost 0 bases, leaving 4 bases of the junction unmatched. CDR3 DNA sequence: TGTGCCAGCTCACCACCGGTCGGGACAGGGAACACTGAAGCTTTCTTT. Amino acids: CASSPPVGTGNTEAFF.

The CDR3 is CASTPSGDSAYEQYF. CDR3 in DNA: TGTGCCAGTACCCCAAGCGGGGACAGCGCCTACGAGCAGTACTTC. This sequence joins TRBV19 and TRBJ2-7; D possibly matches TRBD1 or TRBD2 (7 bases each). CDR3 length equals 15 residues. Trimming shortened V by 7 bases and J by 2 bases, and 18 bases separated the two germline ends. CDR1 is LNHDA and CDR2 is SQIVND in the germline V gene (reference sequence). The full variable domain, in which reference TRBV19 and TRBJ2-7 provide the parts outside the CDR3, is DGGITQSPKYLFRKEGQNVTLSCEQNLNHDAMYWYRQDPGQGLRLIYYSQIVNDFQKGDIAEGYSVSREKKESFPLTVTSAQKNPTAFYLCASTPSGDSAYEQYFGPGTRLTVT.

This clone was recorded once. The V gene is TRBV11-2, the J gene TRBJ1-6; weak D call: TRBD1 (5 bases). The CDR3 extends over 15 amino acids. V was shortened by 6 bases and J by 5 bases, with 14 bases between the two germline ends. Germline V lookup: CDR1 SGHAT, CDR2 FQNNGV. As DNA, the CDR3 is TGTGCCAGCAGACAATCCGGGACCCATAATTCACCCCTCCACTTT. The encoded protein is CASRQSGTHNSPLHF.

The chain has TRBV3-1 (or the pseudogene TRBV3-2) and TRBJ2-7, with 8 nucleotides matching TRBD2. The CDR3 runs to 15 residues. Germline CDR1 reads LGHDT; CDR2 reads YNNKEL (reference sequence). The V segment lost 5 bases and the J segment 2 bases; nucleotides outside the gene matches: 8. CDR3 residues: CASSGRGSGAYEQYF. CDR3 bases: TGTGCCAGCAGCGGACGGGGTAGCGGGGCCTACGAGCAGTACTTC.

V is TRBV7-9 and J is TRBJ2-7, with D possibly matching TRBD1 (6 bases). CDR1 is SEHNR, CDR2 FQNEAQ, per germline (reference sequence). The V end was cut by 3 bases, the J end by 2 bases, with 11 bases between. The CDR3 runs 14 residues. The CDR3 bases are TGTGCCAGCAGCTTTCGAGGGACACCCTACGAGCAGTACTTC. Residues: CASSFRGTPYEQYF.

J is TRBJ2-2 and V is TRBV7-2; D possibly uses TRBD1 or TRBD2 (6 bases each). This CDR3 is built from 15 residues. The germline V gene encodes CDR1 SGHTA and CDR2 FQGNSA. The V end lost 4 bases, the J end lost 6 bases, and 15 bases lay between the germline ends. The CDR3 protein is CASSSHGGRPGELFF. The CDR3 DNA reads TGTGCCAGCAGCTCCCATGGGGGGCGCCCCGGGGAGCTGTTTTTT.